These T cell receptor beta chains were read from a single sample in a study of blood T cell repertoires in COVID-19. This table comes from immunoSEQ multiplex PCR, and its TCRdb copy is limited to in-frame clones, with some not included. The sample holds 150,000 to 200,000 clones, less than 90% seen once. Material: PBMCs or T cells enriched from blood (not recorded which). These receptors were collected from a woman in her twenties or thirties who had been exposed to COVID-19. CDR3s include the opening cysteine and the closing phenylalanine or tryptophan. D genes are given only for firm matches. Clone size, where shown, is once, few, many, or a class for clones that have expanded.

TRBJ2-3,TRBD2,TRBV4-3,-,CASSQDRLAGLSQYF,TGCGCCAGCAGCCAAGATAGGCTAGCGGGTCTTTCGCAGTATTTT
TRBJ1-1,-,TRBV12-3/TRBV12-4,-,CASRTFMNTEAFF,TGTGCCAGCCGGACATTCATGAACACTGAAGCTTTCTTT
TRBJ1-1,-,TRBV6-5,-,CASSYGTANTEAFF,TGTGCCAGCAGTTACGGCACAGCGAACACTGAAGCTTTCTTT
TRBJ2-7,TRBD1,TRBV6-1,-,CATRTGAEQYF,TGTGCCACCCGGACAGGGGCCGAGCAGTACTTC
TRBJ1-5,TRBD1,TRBV19,-,CASSFDTGGINQPQHF,TGTGCCAGTAGTTTTGATACAGGGGGTATTAATCAGCCCCAGCATTTT
TRBJ2-7,-,TRBV20-1,once,CSASKQVNEQYF,TGCAGTGCTAGTAAACAGGTTAACGAGCAGTACTTC
TRBJ2-4,-,TRBV19,-,CASGAGLLAKNIQYF,TGTGCCAGTGGGGCGGGACTGCTAGCCAAAAACATTCAGTACTTC
TRBJ1-1,TRBD1,TRBV7-9,-,CASSLGPGTVMNTEAFF,TGTGCCAGCAGCTTAGGTCCCGGGACAGTGATGAACACTGAAGCTTTCTTT
TRBJ1-2,-,TRBV5-8,-,CASSPGESYGYTF,TGTGCCAGCAGCCCGGGGGAGTCCTATGGCTACACCTTC
TRBJ2-6,-,TRBV11-3,-,CASSLERQGYAGANVLTF,TGTGCCAGCAGCTTAGAGCGTCAGGGCTACGCTGGGGCCAACGTCCTGACTTTC
TRBJ1-1,-,TRBV5-1,-,CASSSTGSNTEAFF,TGCGCCAGCAGCTCCACAGGGTCGAACACTGAAGCTTTCTTT
TRBJ2-2,-,TRBV7-5,-,CARSLRGGPANTGELFF,TGTGCCAGAAGCTTACGCGGGGGGCCAGCGAACACCGGGGAGCTGTTTTTT
TRBJ1-2,-,TRBV12-3/TRBV12-4,few,CASSLSRYGYTF,TGTGCCAGCAGTTTATCTCGCTATGGCTACACCTTC
TRBJ2-7,-,TRBV5-1,-,CASQKQGTYEQYF,TGCGCCAGCCAAAAACAGGGTACCTACGAGCAGTACTTC
TRBJ1-1,-,TRBV2,-,CASQGNTEAFF,TGTGCCAGCCAGGGGAACACTGAAGCTTTCTTT
TRBJ1-5,-,TRBV27,once,CASTNSSRLLRYQPQHF,TGTGCCAGCACTAATTCTTCCCGGTTATTACGGTATCAGCCCCAGCATTTT
TRBJ1-1,-,TRBV7-6,-,CASSKQENTEAFF,TGTGCCAGCAGCAAACAGGAGAACACTGAAGCTTTCTTT
TRBJ1-1,TRBD1,TRBV18,-,CASSTFQGDEAFF,TGTGCCAGCTCAACGTTTCAGGGGGATGAAGCTTTCTTT
TRBJ2-4,TRBD1,TRBV5-1,-,CASSRDRGTNIQYF,TGCGCCAGCAGCCGCGACAGGGGGACAAACATTCAGTACTTC
TRBJ2-7,-,TRBV14,-,CASSQSYEQYF,TGTGCCAGCAGCCAGTCGTACGAGCAGTACTTC
TRBJ2-5,TRBD1,TRBV19,-,CATQDRGRETQYF,TGTGCCACCCAGGACAGGGGGCGGGAGACCCAGTACTTC
TRBJ1-6,TRBD1,TRBV6-5,-,CASSQSDRVNSPLHF,TGTGCCAGCAGCCAATCGGACAGGGTTAATTCACCCCTCCACTTT
TRBJ1-1,TRBD1,TRBV19,-,CASSIPGTGNTEAFF,TGTGCCAGTAGTATCCCCGGGACAGGGAACACTGAAGCTTTCTTT
TRBJ2-7,TRBD1,TRBV5-1,-,CASSSVLLDRTYEQYF,TGCGCCAGCAGTTCGGTCCTATTGGACAGGACCTACGAGCAGTACTTC
TRBJ2-7,TRBD2,TRBV7-9,-,CASSPSGGQTYEQYF,TGTGCCAGCAGCCCCAGCGGGGGCCAAACCTACGAGCAGTACTTC
TRBJ1-5,-,TRBV23-1,few,CASRVDPTPGGCNQPQHF,TGCGCCAGCAGAGTAGACCCAACCCCCGGGGGATGCAATCAGCCCCAGCATTTT
TRBJ1-1,-,TRBV7-8,-,CASRTAGATEAFF,TGTGCCAGCAGAACCGCAGGGGCCACTGAAGCTTTCTTT
TRBJ1-1,-,TRBV6-1,-,CASTKTGWNTEAFF,TGTGCCAGCACCAAAACGGGGTGGAACACTGAAGCTTTCTTT
TRBJ1-1,-,TRBV19,-,CASSIGSGSLNTEAFF,TGTGCCAGTAGTATCGGGTCCGGCAGCCTTAACACTGAAGCTTTCTTT
TRBJ1-2,-,TRBV24-1,-,CATSGGQPHAYTF,TGTGCCACCAGTGGAGGACAGCCTCATGCCTACACCTTC
TRBJ1-1,-,TRBV7-9,-,CASSLQGNTEAFF,TGTGCCAGCAGCTTACAGGGAAACACTGAAGCTTTCTTT
TRBJ2-5,-,TRBV20-1,-,CSASQGRETQYF,TGCAGTGCTAGTCAGGGGAGAGAGACCCAGTACTTC
TRBJ1-5,-,TRBV7-2,-,CASSRVVFGPQHF,TGTGCCAGCAGCCGAGTGGTCTTCGGGCCCCAGCATTTT
TRBJ2-2,-,TRBV11-2,once,CATYRVSTGELFF,TGTGCCACCTACCGGGTCAGCACCGGGGAGCTGTTTTTT
TRBJ1-2,TRBD1,TRBV6-1,-,CASSDRDSLYGYTF,TGTGCCAGCAGTGACCGGGACAGCCTCTATGGCTACACCTTC
TRBJ1-5,TRBD1,TRBV10-2,-,CASSQGAGQPQHF,TGCGCCAGTAGCCAGGGGGCCGGACAGCCCCAGCATTTT
TRBJ2-1,-,TRBV10-3,-,CAISTVTGNEQFF,TGTGCCATCAGCACCGTTACAGGGAATGAGCAGTTCTTC
TRBJ1-1,-,TRBV25-1,-,CASSEGAGVAFF,TGTGCCAGCAGTGAGGGCGCGGGCGTGGCTTTCTTT
TRBJ1-2,-,TRBV7-2,-,CASSFGEPGAYGYTF,TGTGCCAGCAGCTTCGGGGAGCCCGGTGCCTATGGCTACACCTTC
TRBJ1-2,TRBD1,TRBV7-6,-,CASSLTGQGDGYTF,TGTGCCAGCAGCCTTACAGGACAGGGAGATGGCTACACCTTC
TRBJ2-7,TRBD2,TRBV5-1,once,CASSPDGGGAYEQYF,TGCGCCAGCAGCCCCGACGGCGGGGGGGCCTACGAGCAGTACTTC
TRBJ2-1,-,TRBV6-2/TRBV6-3,-,CASSNYYLREQFF,TGTGCCAGCAGTAACTACTATTTAAGGGAGCAGTTCTTC
TRBJ1-2,-,TRBV6-5,-,CASSYSPGEIFYTF,TGTGCCAGCAGTTACTCTCCAGGGGAAATTTTCTACACCTTC
TRBJ2-5,TRBD2,TRBV6-5,-,CASRGGQSQTQYF,TGTGCCAGCCGGGGGGGCCAAAGTCAGACCCAGTACTTC
TRBJ1-6,TRBD1,TRBV6-4,-,CASSLAGGGNSPLHF,TGTGCCAGCAGTTTGGCAGGGGGCGGGAATTCACCCCTCCACTTT
TRBJ1-1,TRBD1,TRBV7-2,-,CASSSMRGLTAFF,TGTGCCAGCAGCTCCATGAGGGGGCTGACGGCTTTCTTT
TRBJ1-5,-,TRBV6-5,-,CASSYGQINQPQHF,TGTGCCAGCAGTTACGGGCAGATCAATCAGCCCCAGCATTTT
TRBJ2-5,-,TRBV27,-,CASSRPGETQYF,TGTGCCAGCAGTAGACCAGGAGAGACCCAGTACTTC
TRBJ1-1,TRBD1,TRBV9,-,CASSTAQGDTEAFF,TGTGCCAGCAGCACCGCACAGGGGGACACTGAAGCTTTCTTT
TRBJ2-7,TRBD1,TRBV2,-,CASSEGQGPTREQYF,TGTGCCAGCAGTGAAGGACAGGGACCTACTAGGGAGCAGTACTTC
TRBJ1-5,TRBD1,TRBV2,-,CASSPRQGAHQPQHF,TGTGCCAGCAGCCCGAGGCAGGGGGCCCATCAGCCCCAGCATTTT
TRBJ2-3,TRBD2,TRBV6-4,-,CASASGTSSTDTQYF,TGTGCCAGCGCCTCCGGGACTAGCTCCACAGATACGCAGTATTTT
TRBJ1-1,-,TRBV25-1,-,CASSTDLEAFF,TGTGCCAGCAGTACTGATCTTGAAGCTTTCTTT
TRBJ2-5,TRBD2,TRBV5-5,-,CASSLLPAGDQETQYF,TGTGCCAGCAGCTTGTTACCAGCGGGGGACCAAGAGACCCAGTACTTC
TRBJ1-2,TRBD1,TRBV7-8,-,CASSQTGPSGYTF,TGTGCCAGCAGCCAGACAGGGCCTTCTGGCTACACCTTC
TRBJ1-6,-,TRBV27,-,CASRAAGAVLYNSPLHF,TGTGCCAGCAGAGCGGCAGGGGCTGTACTCTATAATTCACCCCTCCACTTT
TRBJ2-7,-,TRBV2,-,CASSEQVYEQYF,TGTGCCAGCAGCGAACAGGTCTACGAGCAGTACTTC
TRBJ2-7,TRBD1,TRBV23-1,-,CASSQRAGTGADEQYF,TGCGCCAGCAGTCAAAGGGCTGGCACAGGGGCCGACGAGCAGTACTTC
TRBJ2-1,TRBD1,TRBV6-9,-,CASSYYRDRGPLSSYNEQFF,TGTGCCAGCAGTTATTATCGCGACAGGGGGCCTCTGAGCTCCTACAATGAGCAGTTCTTC
TRBJ1-5,TRBD1,TRBV3-1/TRBV3-2,-,CASSQGWSRGLIQPQHF,TGTGCCAGCAGCCAAGGTTGGAGCAGGGGGCTTATTCAGCCCCAGCATTTT